This T cell receptor (beta chain) comes out of a study of T cells in Graves' hyperthyroidism and ophthalmopathy. Amplification yielded TCR beta CDR3 regions, with RNA transcripts as the source. RT-PCR in the first round (using the HTBI primer set) targeted the TCR CDR3. MiXCR, applied by TCRdb to the multiplex PCR reads, yields one record per CDR3 protein. Counted here are fewer than 750,000 distinct CDR3 sequences, roughly 50% occurring once; the ten biggest clones make up about 8.3%. This clonotype was recorded at least ten times. The TCR originated in a woman aged 18-29 years with Graves' hyperthyroidism. Sequenced material: peripheral blood or thyroid tissue (not recorded which).

The CDR3 bases are TGCAGTGCTAGGGAGGGACACTCGAACACTGAAGCTTTCTTT. It is translated as CSAREGHSNTEAFF. The chain is built from TRBV20-1 and TRBJ1-1; D perhaps matches TRBD1 (6 bases). The CDR3 is 14 amino acids. V lost 3 bases and J lost 1, with 12 bases in between. The germline gives CDR1 DFQATT, CDR2 SNEGSKA (reference sequence).